The entry below describes one TCR beta chain. Its antigen is undetermined. The PCR employed 60 Vbeta primers together with 13 Jbeta primers. Measured with immunoSEQ multiplex PCR; TCRdb has only the in-frame clones, and not every one. The top ten clones hold 15% of a sample with some 84,000 clones, around three fifths of them seen once. Trimming at V came to 0 bases and at J to 6 bases, leaving 4 bases not matched to a gene. Germline V lookup: CDR1 PRHDT, CDR2 FYEKMQ (reference sequence). The CDR3 is 15 residues long. The data were taken from a study of cytomegalovirus exposure and HLA in healthy donors. General study findings and limits: Some V segments could not be told apart, so they were left out, TRBV6-2 and TRBV6-3 among them.

The source material was PBMCs. The chain links TRBV13 to TRBJ1-5, with 8 bases fitting TRBD1. The sequence was collected from a woman aged 40 to 49 in good health and CMV-seropositive. The CDR3, as DNA: TGTGCCAGCAGCTTAGGGACAGGGGACCGTCAGCCCCAGCATTTT. This gives the protein CASSLGTGDRQPQHF.